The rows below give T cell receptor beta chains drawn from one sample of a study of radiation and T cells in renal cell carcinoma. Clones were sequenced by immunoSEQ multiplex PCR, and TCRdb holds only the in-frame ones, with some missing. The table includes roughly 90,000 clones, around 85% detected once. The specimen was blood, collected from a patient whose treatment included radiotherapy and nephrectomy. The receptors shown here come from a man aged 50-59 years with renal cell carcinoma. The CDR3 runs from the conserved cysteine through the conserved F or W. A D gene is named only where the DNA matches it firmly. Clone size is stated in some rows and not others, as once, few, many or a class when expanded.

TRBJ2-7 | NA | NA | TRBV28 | TGTGCCAGCAGTTATCACGTCGGGCAGGGCACCTACGAGCAGTACTTC | CASSYHVGQGTYEQYF
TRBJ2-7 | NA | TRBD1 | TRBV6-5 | TGTGCCAGCAGTTACTCTACGACAGGGCGAGCCGAGCAGTACTTC | CASSYSTTGRAEQYF
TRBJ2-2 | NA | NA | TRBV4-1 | TGCGCCAGCAGCCAAGAGTCTTCAGTACAGATAAACACCGGGGAGCTGTTTTTT | CASSQESSVQINTGELFF
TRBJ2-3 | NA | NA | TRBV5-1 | TGCGCCAGCAAGGAGACTAGCACAGATACGCAGTATTTT | CASKETSTDTQYF
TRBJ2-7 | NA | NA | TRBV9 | TGTGCCAGCAGCACCGGTCGGGGGTACGAGCAGTACTTC | CASSTGRGYEQYF
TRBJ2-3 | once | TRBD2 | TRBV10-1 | TGCGCCAGCAGCCTAGGGACTAGCGGGAGGCCTAGCACAGATACGCAGTATTTT | CASSLGTSGRPSTDTQYF
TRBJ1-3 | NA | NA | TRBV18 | TGTGCCAGCTCACCTTCAACAAGGGCCCTCTCTGGAAACACCATATATTTT | CASSPSTRALSGNTIYF
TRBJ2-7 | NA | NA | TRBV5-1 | TGCGCCAGCAGCTTGGCTGGGACCTACGAGCAGTACTTC | CASSLAGTYEQYF
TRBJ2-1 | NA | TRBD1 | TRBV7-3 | TGTGCCAGCAGCGCCGGGACAGGGGTGTACAATGAGCAGTTCTTC | CASSAGTGVYNEQFF
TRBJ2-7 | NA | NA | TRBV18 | TGTGCCAGCTTACCAAGGAGCTCCTACGAGCAGTACTTC | CASLPRSSYEQYF
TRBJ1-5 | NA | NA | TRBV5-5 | TGTGCCAGCAGCTTTCGGGCAGGGGATAGTAGCAATCAGCCCCAGCATTTT | CASSFRAGDSSNQPQHF
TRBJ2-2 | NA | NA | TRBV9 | TGTGCCAGCAGCGAGGACGGGGAGCTGTTTTTT | CASSEDGELFF
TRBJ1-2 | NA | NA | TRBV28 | TGTGCCAGCAGTTTATACGCGTATGGCTACACCTTC | CASSLYAYGYTF
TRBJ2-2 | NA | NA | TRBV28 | TGTGCCAGCAGTTTAGCAGGGGACGGCGGGGAGCTGTTTTTT | CASSLAGDGGELFF
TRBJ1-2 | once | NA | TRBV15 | TGTGCCACCAGCAGAGATATGACGAGTTGGGGCTACACCTTC | CATSRDMTSWGYTF
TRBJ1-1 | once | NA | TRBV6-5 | TGTGCCAGCAGTTACTATAACACTGAAGCTTTCTTT | CASSYYNTEAFF
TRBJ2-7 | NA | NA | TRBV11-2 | TGTGCCAGCAGCTTACAAAGAGGCTACGAGCAGTACTTC | CASSLQRGYEQYF
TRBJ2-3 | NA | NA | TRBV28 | TGTGCCAGCAGTTCTTATTCGGACCACACAGATACGCAGTATTTT | CASSSYSDHTDTQYF
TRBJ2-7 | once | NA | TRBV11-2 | TGTGCCAGCAGCCTACGACAGATCCTACAGCAGTACTTC | CASSLRQILQQYF
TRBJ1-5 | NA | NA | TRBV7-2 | TGTGCCAGCAGCTTAACCCGCCGCGCGGCGAGCAATCAGCCCCAGCATTTT | CASSLTRRAASNQPQHF
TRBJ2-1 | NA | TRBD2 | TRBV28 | TGTGCCAGCAGTTTGGCGGGAGCCACCAATGAGCAGTTCTTC | CASSLAGATNEQFF
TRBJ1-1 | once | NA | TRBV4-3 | TGCGCCAGCAGCCAAAGTTCCGGCGAAGCTTTCTTT | CASSQSSGEAFF